This passage covers 14 T cell receptor beta chains from one sample sequenced in a study of shared clonotypes between healthy human individuals. TCRdb's table, derived via immunoSEQ multiplex PCR, lists solely in-frame clones and lacks some. Among about 990,000 clones, more than 75% were seen once, and the ten largest hold 0.5% to 0.65%. Source material: memory CD4+ T cells from PBMCs. Specified subset: CD45RA-negative fraction. Receptor source: a man between 18 and 35 years old in good health. Some clones in this sample may be carry-over from other donors' samples.

J is TRBJ1-5 and V is TRBV7-8; D gene unclear. The germline V gene encodes CDR1 SGHVS and CDR2 FQNEAQ. The CDR3 has 16 amino acids. Trimming stripped 5 bases from V and 2 bases from J, with 16 bases between. The CDR3 sequence is CASSPLNARGNQPQHF. CDR3 nucleotides: TGTGCCAGCAGCCCGCTGAATGCTCGTGGCAATCAGCCCCAGCATTTT.

For this clone: Just one base apart from a much larger clone, this may be a read error. The chain recombines TRBV5-1 with TRBJ2-5; 8 nucleotides match TRBD2. Trimming removed 4 bases from V and 0 bases from J; junction bases left unmatched: 2. Germline CDR1 is SGHRS and CDR2 is YFSETQ. This CDR3 is built from 14 residues. CDR3 in amino acids: CASSISGNQETQYF. The CDR3 DNA is TGCGCCAGCAGCATTAGCGGGAACCAAGAGACCCAGTACTTC.

This clone was observed once. This chain joins TRBV28 and TRBJ1-2; D remains ambiguous. Per the germline V gene, CDR1 is MDHEN and CDR2 is SYDVKM. CDR3 size: 14 residues. Trimming shortened V by 2 bases and J by 4 bases, and 11 bases separated the two germline ends. CDR3 in amino acids: CASSLRQYSYGYTF. CDR3 DNA: TGTGCCAGCAGTTTAAGGCAGTATTCCTATGGCTACACCTTC.

This sequence joins TRBV18 and TRBJ2-2, with 11 bases that match TRBD2. Trimming cost V 7 bases and J 5 bases; bases outside gene matches: 6. The CDR3 sequence is 15 residues long. Germline loops: CDR1 KGHSH, CDR2 LQKENI. Here the CDR3 DNA reads TGTGCCAGCTGCCTGACTAGCGGGACTACCGGGGAGCTGTTTTTT. This codes for CASCLTSGTTGELFF.

The rearrangement uses TRBV5-8 and TRBJ2-3, with 7 nucleotides matching TRBD2. V was clipped by 4 bases and J by 2 bases; unmatched bases: 10. Germline lookup yields CDR1 SGHTS and CDR2 YDEGEE. This CDR3 comprises 16 residues. For the CDR3, the DNA is TGTGCCAGCAGCCCCCGAATGAGCGGGGTCACAGATACGCAGTATTTT. It translates to CASSPRMSGVTDTQYF.

The CDR3 protein is CASSIGNEKLFF. The CDR3 bases are TGTGCCAGTAGTATAGGTAATGAAAAACTGTTTTTT. The chain joins TRBV19 to TRBJ1-4; D unresolved. In germline, CDR1 is LNHDA, CDR2 SQIVND (reference sequence). Trimming took 1 base from V and 4 from J, leaving 1 base between them. This CDR3 has 12 residues. The full variable domain, rest sourced from reference TRBV19 and TRBJ1-4, is DGGITQSPKYLFRKEGQNVTLSCEQNLNHDAMYWYRQDPGQGLRLIYYSQIVNDFQKGDIAEGYSVSREKKESFPLTVTSAQKNPTAFYLCASSIGNEKLFFGSGTQLSVL.

The chain combines TRBV28 with TRBJ1-5, with D uncertain. The V end lost 2 bases, the J end lost 15 bases, and 14 bases lay between the germline ends. Germline CDR1 reads MDHEN; CDR2 reads SYDVKM. The CDR3 extends over 12 amino acids. CDR3 protein: CASSLLFRLPHF. The CDR3 DNA follows: TGTGCCAGCAGTTTACTCTTCAGGTTGCCGCATTTT.

The V call is TRBV7-2, the J call TRBJ2-1, with 12 positions matching TRBD2. V dropped 4 bases and J dropped 7; count of bases not matched to a gene: 8. Germline V gene data show CDR1 as SGHTA and CDR2 as FQGNSA. The CDR3 has 16 residues. The CDR3 nucleotides read TGTGCCAGCAGCTACACAGGACTAGCGGGACTGAATGAGCAGTTCTTC. Its translation: CASSYTGLAGLNEQFF.

The chain joins TRBV6-5 to TRBJ2-2; TRBD1 agrees at 10 bases. CDR3 length equals 14 residues. Germline V CDR1 and CDR2: MNHEY, SVGAGI. J gave up 8 bases and V 5 bases, and 5 bases lay outside the gene matches. The CDR3 is CASSPGTGVGELFF. The CDR3 DNA reads as TGTGCCAGCAGTCCGGGGACAGGGGTAGGGGAGCTGTTTTTT.

This clone occurred many times. This chain joins TRBV18 and TRBJ2-1, with 12 bases lining up with TRBD1. CDR1 KGHSH and CDR2 LQKENI come from the germline V gene. The CDR3 length is 16 residues. The ends lost 4 bases at V and 7 bases at J; junction bases unmatched: 8. The CDR3: CASSQTGTGGTNEQFF. In DNA form, the CDR3 reads TGTGCCAGCTCACAAACGGGGACAGGGGGCACAAATGAGCAGTTCTTC.

Concerning this clone itself: In the same sample, other DNA sequences code for this CDR3. The V call is TRBV4-2, the J call TRBJ2-7; 9 positions agree with TRBD2. Germline V gene lookup returns CDR1 LGHNA and CDR2 YNFKEQ. This CDR3 is 15 amino acids long. With V trimmed by 0 bases and J by 4 bases, 4 bases remained unmatched. The CDR3 region has the DNA TGTGCCAGCAGCCAAGAGCGGGAGGGTCCTTACGAGCAGTACTTC. As protein: CASSQEREGPYEQYF.

About this clone itself: The sample carries other DNA sequences with the same CDR3. The chain is built from TRBV9 and TRBJ1-1, with 7 bases fitting TRBD1. This CDR3 has 15 amino acids. Per the germline V gene, CDR1 is SGDLS and CDR2 is YYNGEE. V trimming: 0 bases; J trimming: 0 bases; junction bases outside the gene matches: 2. In DNA, the CDR3 is TGTGCCAGCAGCGTAGTCGGACAGGTGAACACTGAAGCTTTCTTT. Protein product: CASSVVGQVNTEAFF.

This clone was detected once. The chain uses TRBV15 and TRBJ2-7; no definite D call. The germline gives CDR1 LNHNV, CDR2 YYDKDF (reference sequence). The V end lost 1 base, the J end lost 0 bases, and 13 bases lay between the germline ends. The CDR3 extends over 16 amino acids. In nucleotides, the CDR3 is TGTGCCACCAGCAGAGGTGGAGCGTCGAGCTCCTACGAGCAGTACTTC. Its translation is CATSRGGASSSYEQYF.

The rearrangement uses TRBV25-1 and TRBJ1-2, with a tentative D call TRBD1 (5 bases). The CDR3 has 17 amino acids. The V end was cut by 4 bases, the J end by 4 bases, with 22 bases between. Germline CDR1 reads MGHDK; CDR2 reads SYGVNS. The CDR3 here is CASSGSALDPQGYGYTF. In DNA form, the CDR3 reads TGTGCCAGCAGTGGATCGGCCCTAGACCCGCAGGGCTATGGCTACACCTTC.